The T cell receptor beta chain described here comes from a study of T cells after yellow fever vaccination. Study results and limitations: Primary-vaccination clones mostly resurfaced post-booster (96% CD4, around 88% CD8).

TCRdb ran MiXCR on the 5' RACE reads and lists one entry per CDR3 protein. This table has hundreds of thousands of distinct CDR3 sequences, 19% appearing once. With 3 bases clipped from V and 8 bases from J, the junction kept 4 bases outside the gene matches. The CDR3 is 15 amino acids. Germline CDR1 reads MDHEN; CDR2 reads SYDVKM. This clonotype was seen more than once but under ten times. Its antigen is not known. The clonotype comes from a man aged 25 to 40 who received the YFV17D yellow fever vaccine. The chain is built from TRBV28 and TRBJ2-1, with 13 nucleotides matching TRBD2. The source was PBMCs, collected 15 days after the yellow fever booster vaccination. This CDR3 is CASSFAGLAGYEQFF. CDR3 in DNA: TGTGCCAGCAGTTTCGCGGGACTAGCGGGATATGAGCAGTTCTTC.